The 28 T cell receptor beta chains below come from one sample, sequenced in a study of blood T cell repertoires in COVID-19. Only in-frame clones appear in the TCRdb table, and some are missing; sequencing was by immunoSEQ multiplex PCR. This table has about 180,000 clones, roughly 85% appearing once. The sequenced material came from peripheral blood. All receptors come from a woman aged 70 to 79 with acute or convalescent COVID-19.

The chain uses TRBV6-5 and TRBJ1-5, with 9 bases identical to TRBD1. The V gene end was trimmed by 8 bases and the J gene end by 2 bases; junction bases not matched to a gene: 4. The germline V gene encodes CDR1 MNHEY and CDR2 SVGAGI. The CDR3 loop spans 14 amino acids. The CDR3 reads CASWDRVGNQPQHF. CDR3 DNA: TGTGCCAGCTGGGACAGGGTCGGCAATCAGCCCCAGCATTTT.

The rearrangement uses TRBV11-2 and TRBJ1-6; 7 positions agree with TRBD1. The CDR3 extends over 14 amino acids. J gave up 6 bases and V 3 bases, and 2 bases lay outside the gene matches. Germline CDR1 reads SGHAT; CDR2 reads FQNNGV. The chain's CDR3 is CASSLDRFNSPLHF. In DNA, the CDR3 is TGTGCCAGCAGCTTGGACAGGTTTAATTCACCCCTCCACTTT.

This chain joins TRBV15 and TRBJ2-1, with TRBD2 matching over 8 bases. Trimming removed 0 bases from V and 7 bases from J; junction bases left unmatched: 8. The CDR3 contains 16 residues. Germline assignment: CDR1 LNHNV and CDR2 YYDKDF (reference sequence). The CDR3 reads CATSRDLWGGRNEQFF. The CDR3 DNA sequence: TGTGCCACCAGCAGAGATCTGTGGGGCGGGAGGAATGAGCAGTTCTTC.

This clone has more than one count but fewer than ten. V gene TRBV5-1 combines with J gene TRBJ2-7, with unresolved D. Germline V gene sequence: CDR1 SGHRS, CDR2 YFSETQ. The CDR3 extends over 16 amino acids. Trimming removed 2 bases from V and 2 bases from J, with 17 bases in between. The CDR3 coding sequence is TGCGCCAGCAGCTTTGGTCCGTCACAGACAACCTACGAGCAGTACTTC. This gives the protein CASSFGPSQTTYEQYF.

The CDR3 DNA reads as TGTGCCAGCAGTTTTCTCCAGTCACCCCTCCACTTT. This gives the protein CASSFLQSPLHF. The V call is TRBV12-3 or TRBV12-4, the J call TRBJ1-6, with unresolved D. The CDR3 consists of 12 residues. The V and J ends lost 3 bases and 10 bases respectively, with 7 bases between them.

The chain joins TRBV5-1 to TRBJ1-3; D might be TRBD1 (6 bases). CDR3 length: 16 residues. Deletions cut 0 bases from V and 4 bases from J, with 14 bases between. Per the germline V gene, CDR1 is SGHRS and CDR2 is YFSETQ. Here the CDR3 reads CASSLAWPRGGNTIYF. Written as DNA, the CDR3 is TGCGCCAGCAGCTTGGCCTGGCCCAGGGGCGGAAACACCATATATTTT.

This chain uses TRBV19 with TRBJ1-5; weak D call: TRBD1 (5 bases). Germline CDR1 and CDR2: LNHDA and SQIVND (reference sequence). V lost 1 base to trimming and J lost 4 bases, with 5 bases between them. The CDR3 consists of 13 residues. The CDR3: CASSIGQNQPQHF. Written as DNA, the CDR3 is TGTGCCAGTAGTATAGGACAGAATCAGCCCCAGCATTTT.

The chain links TRBV7-8 to TRBJ2-3; 9 bases fit TRBD2. Germline lookup yields CDR1 SGHVS and CDR2 FQNEAQ. This CDR3 has 16 amino acids. The ends lost 5 bases at V and 1 base at J; junction bases unmatched: 7. CDR3: CASSMGRTSGTDTQYF. In nucleotides, the CDR3 is TGTGCCAGCAGCATGGGGCGGACTAGCGGCACAGATACGCAGTATTTT.

The chain has TRBV29-1 and TRBJ2-5; D is unresolved. V lost 1 base to trimming and J lost 0 bases, with 3 bases between them. The CDR3 covers 12 residues. Germline V gene sequence: CDR1 SQVTM, CDR2 ANQGSEA. As DNA, the CDR3 is TGCAGCGTTGAAGTTAACCAAGAGACCCAGTACTTC. Residues: CSVEVNQETQYF.

This sequence joins TRBV27 and TRBJ2-1; TRBD2 matches at 10 bases. With 4 bases clipped from V and 6 bases from J, the junction kept 9 bases outside the gene matches. Per germline, CDR1 MNHEY and CDR2 SMNVEV (reference sequence). The CDR3 spans 16 residues. The CDR3 nucleotides read TGTGCCAGCAGTTCCCTAGCGGGAGACGCTTTCAATGAGCAGTTCTTC. Its translation: CASSSLAGDAFNEQFF.

The rearrangement joins TRBV6-5 to TRBJ2-3; TRBD2 matches at 10 bases. Germline assignment: CDR1 MNHEY and CDR2 SVGAGI. V dropped 8 bases and J dropped 0; count of bases not matched to a gene: 5. This CDR3 comprises 15 residues. The CDR3 loop reads CASGQTSGSTDTQYF. CDR3 DNA: TGTGCCAGCGGTCAGACTAGCGGGAGCACAGATACGCAGTATTTT.

The gene calls are TRBV30 and TRBJ1-2; D is ambiguous. The CDR3 has 18 residues. Germline values: CDR1 GTSNPN, CDR2 SVGIG (reference sequence). Trimming took off 0 bases at V and 1 base at J, with 21 bases between the two ends. The CDR3 DNA reads as TGTGCCTGGAGTGTACCGAGGGCTCGCGTATTAGATAACTATGGCTACACCTTC. Protein sequence: CAWSVPRARVLDNYGYTF.

The rearrangement joins TRBV6-5 to TRBJ1-5; 7 bases match TRBD1. Trimming at V came to 6 bases and at J to 7 bases, leaving 9 bases not matched to a gene. Germline values: CDR1 MNHEY, CDR2 SVGAGI. This CDR3 spans 14 amino acids. CDR3 sequence reads: CASRAVQGGQPQHF. The CDR3 nucleotides are TGTGCCAGCAGAGCAGTCCAGGGGGGACAGCCCCAGCATTTT.

The chain recombines TRBV18 with TRBJ1-1, with TRBD1 as a possible D gene (5 bases). Trimming removed 2 bases from V and 2 bases from J, with 12 bases in between. CDR1 is KGHSH, CDR2 LQKENI, per germline. CDR3 length equals 15 residues. Written as DNA, the CDR3 is TGTGCCAGCTCACCATTCGGGGGGGAAAACACTGAAGCTTTCTTT. Translation: CASSPFGGENTEAFF.

The CDR3 coding sequence is TGTGCCTGGGATCCCGGGACTAGCGGGAGGGCCTTATCGAATGAGCAGTTCTTC. Its translation is CAWDPGTSGRALSNEQFF. V is TRBV30 and J is TRBJ2-1, with TRBD2 matching 16 bases. Germline V gene lookup returns CDR1 GTSNPN and CDR2 SVGIG (reference sequence). V was clipped by 5 bases and J by 7 bases; unmatched bases: 14. This CDR3 has 18 residues.

The chain uses TRBV19 and TRBJ2-3, with 11 bases that match TRBD2. The junction had 6 bases not matched to a gene; V was cut back by 6 bases and J by 4 bases. The germline gives CDR1 LNHDA, CDR2 SQIVND (reference sequence). The CDR3 has 15 residues. Here the CDR3 reads CASRGSGRGSDTQYF. DNA for the CDR3: TGTGCCAGTAGAGGTAGCGGGAGGGGGTCAGATACGCAGTATTTT.

The CDR3 nucleotides are TGTGCCAGTACGCCCGGACAGGGCTGGGGCTACACCTTC. Protein product: CASTPGQGWGYTF. The chain combines TRBV19 with TRBJ1-2; 8 bases are a match to TRBD1. Trimming cost V 7 bases and J 8 bases; bases outside gene matches: 9. Germline loops: CDR1 LNHDA, CDR2 SQIVND (reference sequence). The CDR3 sequence is 13 residues long.

V usage is TRBV19 and J usage is TRBJ2-1; 7 bases align to TRBD2. Germline loops: CDR1 LNHDA, CDR2 SQIVND (reference sequence). Unmatched junction bases numbered 8, after V lost 0 bases and J lost 6 bases. This CDR3 spans 16 amino acids. CDR3 amino acids: CASSIESGGRINEQFF. The CDR3 nucleotides read TGTGCCAGTAGTATAGAATCGGGGGGACGTATCAATGAGCAGTTCTTC.

Comments on this clone: Distinct nucleotide sequences in the sample also encode this CDR3. The J gene is TRBJ2-1, the V gene TRBV7-9, with a possible D match to TRBD2 (5 bases). This CDR3 contains 15 residues. The germline CDR1 and CDR2 sequences are SEHNR and FQNEAQ (reference sequence). Between the trimmed V and J ends, which lost 6 bases and 0 bases, there was a span of 12 bases. The CDR3 nucleotides are TGTGCCAGCAGTCCCCCGGGGAACTCCTACAATGAGCAGTTCTTC. Translating it yields CASSPPGNSYNEQFF.

For this clone: Because the CDR3's place on the DNA is in doubt, the DNA is left out and the CDR3 is given as listed by TCRdb. The V gene is TRBV11-2, the J gene TRBJ2-4; TRBD1, the D gene given by the table, was not confirmed from the DNA. Germline V gives CDR1 SGHAT, CDR2 FQNNGV. The CDR3 spans 13 amino acids, including both terminal residues. The CDR3 is CASSFGQGASPYF.

The V and J genes are TRBV20-1 and TRBJ2-3; a possible D gene is TRBD2 (6 bases). Trimming took 5 bases from V and 5 from J, leaving 8 bases between them. The germline gives CDR1 DFQATT, CDR2 SNEGSKA (reference sequence). The CDR3 has 11 amino acids. The CDR3 DNA reads TGCAGTGCTGCGACTAGAGATACGCAGTATTTT. It yields the protein CSAATRDTQYF.

The V and J genes are TRBV5-5 and TRBJ2-7; a weak D match, TRBD2 (5 bases). Trimming removed 2 bases from V and 0 bases from J, with 6 bases in between. Germline CDR1 and CDR2: SGHKS and YYEKEE (reference sequence). The CDR3 has 13 residues. CDR3 in amino acids: CASSFGSSYEQYF. The CDR3 coding sequence is TGTGCCAGCAGCTTTGGGAGCTCCTACGAGCAGTACTTC.

This clone was seen many times. The chain recombines TRBV10-2 with TRBJ1-1; D may be TRBD1 (5 bases). V was cut by 2 bases and J by 5 bases, with 9 bases left in between. CDR1 is WSHSY, CDR2 SAAADI, per germline. CDR3 size: 13 residues. CDR3 in DNA: TGCGCCAGCAGTGAGCAGGGATTGACTGAAGCTTTCTTT. This translates into CASSEQGLTEAFF.

The rearrangement uses TRBV29-1 and TRBJ2-2; 9 positions match TRBD2. The V segment lost 2 bases and the J segment 8 bases; nucleotides outside the gene matches: 9. CDR1 and CDR2 (germline): SQVTM, ANQGSEA. The CDR3 runs to 15 residues. The CDR3, as DNA: TGCAGCGTTGAAATGGGCGGGAGGGCCGAAGGGGAGCTGTTTTTT. Translating gives CSVEMGGRAEGELFF.

The sample holds one count of this clone. The chain recombines TRBV7-2 with TRBJ2-2; 11 bases are a match to TRBD2. This CDR3 spans 16 amino acids. Germline assignment: CDR1 SGHTA and CDR2 FQGNSA. V was clipped by 5 bases and J by 3 bases; unmatched bases: 5. The CDR3 sequence is CASSKLAGVHTGELFF. The DNA for the CDR3 is TGTGCCAGCAGCAAACTAGCGGGAGTACACACCGGGGAGCTGTTTTTT.

The chain links TRBV5-1 to TRBJ2-7; 7 bases are shared with TRBD2. CDR1 is SGHRS, CDR2 YFSETQ, per germline. The length of the CDR3 is 14 residues. V shed 4 bases and J 1 base; nucleotides not matched to a gene: 5. CDR3 sequence: CASSPGEGSYEQYF. DNA of the CDR3: TGCGCCAGCAGCCCCGGGGAGGGGTCCTACGAGCAGTACTTC.

V usage is TRBV20-1 and J usage is TRBJ2-1, with 8 bases that match TRBD2. The CDR3 is 14 residues long. Germline CDR1 DFQATT, CDR2 SNEGSKA (reference sequence). Trimming removed 3 bases from V and 6 bases from J; junction bases left unmatched: 7. CDR3 sequence: CSASVLAAINEQFF. The CDR3 nucleotides are TGCAGTGCTAGTGTACTAGCGGCTATCAATGAGCAGTTCTTC.

This rearrangement joins TRBV20-1 to TRBJ2-1; TRBD1 aligns across 10 bases. Germline CDR1 reads DFQATT; CDR2 reads SNEGSKA (reference sequence). This CDR3 comprises 15 residues. J was trimmed by 4 bases and V by 3 bases; bases with no gene match: 6. The CDR3 loop is CSASHRTGGYNEQFF. CDR3 nucleotides: TGCAGTGCTAGTCATAGGACAGGGGGATACAATGAGCAGTTCTTC.